This is a list of T cell receptor beta chains from one sample in a study of OX40 agonist ivuxolimab in advanced cancers. The protocol was immunoSEQ multiplex PCR, while the TCRdb copy is restricted to in-frame clones and leaves out a portion. The repertoire holds tens of thousands of clones, with 88% as singletons. Material: CD4+ or CD8+ T cells sorted from blood, obtained in a trial of the OX40 agonist ivuxolimab. The receptors come from an adult with an advanced solid tumor such as melanoma, head and neck, liver or kidney cancer. Each CDR3 is given with its conserved first and last residue. D genes are given only for firm matches. A clone size is listed for some rows: how often the clone was seen (once, few, many), or a class if it is expanded.

TRBV28	.	TRBJ2-7	TRBD1	TGTGCCAGCAGCTTGGGACAGTTGCCATACGAGCAGTACTTC	CASSLGQLPYEQYF
TRBV12-5	.	TRBJ2-2	.	TGTGCTAGTGGTTGGGGGGCCGGGGAGCTGTTTTTT	CASGWGAGELFF
TRBV20-1	.	TRBJ1-2	.	TGCAGTGTTGGGACCCTCTATGGCTACACCTTC	CSVGTLYGYTF
TRBV2	.	TRBJ1-1	TRBD1	TGTGCCAGCAGTCGAACAGGGGACACTGAAGCTTTCTTT	CASSRTGDTEAFF
TRBV30	.	TRBJ1-1	.	TGTGCCTGGAGTGTAAGGGGTATCACTGAAGCTTTCTTT	CAWSVRGITEAFF
TRBV7-9	.	TRBJ2-3	TRBD2	TGTGCCAGCAGCCCGATGAAACGGGGGGGTCCGGATACGCAGTATTTT	CASSPMKRGGPDTQYF
TRBV18	few	TRBJ2-1	TRBD2	TGTGCCAGCTCACTGGGACTAGCGGGATGGGATGAGCAGTTCTTC	CASSLGLAGWDEQFF
TRBV4-1	.	TRBJ1-1	.	TGCGCCAGCAGCCAACCATCTACAGGGCTCTCATCGTACACTGAAGCTTTCTTT	CASSQPSTGLSSYTEAFF
TRBV19	.	TRBJ2-1	.	TGTGCCAGCTCGGGACTCCGGAGTCACAATGAGCAGTTCTTC	CASSGLRSHNEQFF
TRBV10-3	once	TRBJ2-1	.	TGTGCCATCAGTGAGGAGGCGTACAATGAGCAGTTCTTC	CAISEEAYNEQFF
TRBV7-6	.	TRBJ2-2	TRBD1	TGTGCCAGCAGCCCGGAGGCGACAGGGGTTACCGGGGAGCTGTTTTTT	CASSPEATGVTGELFF
TRBV6-5	.	TRBJ1-2	TRBD1	TGTGCCAGCAGTTCCTCACCGGGACAGGGATTCGGCTACACCTTC	CASSSSPGQGFGYTF
TRBV7-9	.	TRBJ1-4	TRBD1	TGTGCCAGCAGCCCCTACAGGGGAGGGGAAAAACTGTTTTTT	CASSPYRGGEKLFF
TRBV11-2	once	TRBJ2-5	.	TGTGCCACTAAGGTCCCAGGGGAAGAGACCCAGTACTTC	CATKVPGEETQYF
TRBV18	.	TRBJ2-7	TRBD1	TGTGCCAGCTCACCGGGGACAGGGGGCACCTACGAGCAGTACTTC	CASSPGTGGTYEQYF
TRBV15	.	TRBJ1-5	TRBD1	TGTGCCACCAGCAGAGGTCGGAGGGGACAGGGTTCTAGCAATCAGCCCCAGCATTTT	CATSRGRRGQGSSNQPQHF
TRBV10-1	.	TRBJ2-7	TRBD1	TGCGCCAGCAGCGAAAGACAGGGGGCCTCCTACGAGCAGTACTTC	CASSERQGASYEQYF
TRBV19	.	TRBJ2-1	TRBD1	TGTGCCTCTGCAAGATTTGGGACAGAAAACAATGAGCAGTTCTTC	CASARFGTENNEQFF
TRBV18	.	TRBJ2-3	.	TGTGCCAGCTCACCACGAATGGCAGATACGCAGTATTTT	CASSPRMADTQYF
TRBV29-1	.	TRBJ2-2	TRBD2	TGCAGCGCACGGACTAGCGGGGACACCGGGGAGCTGTTTTTT	CSARTSGDTGELFF
TRBV30	.	TRBJ2-1	TRBD2	TGTGCCTGGAGTGTTTCCTACGGACTAGCGGTCAGGGGTTACAATGAGCAGTTCTTC	CAWSVSYGLAVRGYNEQFF
TRBV6-1	.	TRBJ2-7	TRBD2	TGTGCCAGCAGTTCTAGCGGAACCTACGAGCAGTACTTC	CASSSSGTYEQYF
TRBV11-2	.	TRBJ2-2	.	TGTGCCAGCAGCCCTACTATAGTCGGGGAGCTGTTTTTT	CASSPTIVGELFF
TRBV29-1	.	TRBJ2-3	.	TGCAGCTGGGGGAGGTTGGCAGATACGCAGTATTTT	CSWGRLADTQYF
TRBV5-4	.	TRBJ1-1	.	TGTGCCAGCAGCTTGGATCGTCGGGAGAACACTGAAGCTTTCTTT	CASSLDRRENTEAFF
TRBV21-1	.	TRBJ2-3	.	TGTGCCAGCCTCGGACAAGGAGATACGCAGTATTTT	CASLGQGDTQYF
TRBV20-1	.	TRBJ2-5	.	TGCAGTGCTAGAAACCCCCCTGTGTACTTC	CSARNPPVYF
TRBV19	.	TRBJ1-1	.	TGTGCCAGTAGTATAGGCCCGAACACTGAAGCTTTCTTT	CASSIGPNTEAFF
TRBV14	.	TRBJ1-1	.	TGTGCCAGCGCAAGCCAGTCCCTGGGGAACACTGAAGCTTTCTTT	CASASQSLGNTEAFF
TRBV19	.	TRBJ1-5	TRBD1	TGTGCCAGTACCCCCTCGGGACAGGGGGCAGGGCAGCCCCAGCATTTT	CASTPSGQGAGQPQHF
TRBV19	.	TRBJ2-3	TRBD1	TGTGCCAGTAGAAGTACAGGGGGCCCAGATACGCAGTATTTT	CASRSTGGPDTQYF
TRBV7-9	.	TRBJ1-4	.	TGTGCCAGCAGTCCTACCGGGGAGTTGGGGGAAAAACTGTTTTTT	CASSPTGELGEKLFF
TRBV29-1	once	TRBJ2-1	.	TGCAGCGTTCAGGGAACACCTTACAATGAGCAGTTCTTC	CSVQGTPYNEQFF
TRBV19	few	TRBJ1-1	.	TGTGCCAGTAGTTCTCGGACGAACACTGAAGCTTTCTTT	CASSSRTNTEAFF
TRBV2	.	TRBJ1-1	.	TGTGCCAGCAGTGAGCTAGGAGGGGCCATGAACACTGAAGCTTTCTTT	CASSELGGAMNTEAFF
TRBV5-1	.	TRBJ2-2	.	TGCGCCAGCAGTTACACCCCTTCAAGGAACACCGGGGAGCTGTTTTTT	CASSYTPSRNTGELFF
TRBV15	.	TRBJ2-7	.	TGTGCCACCAGCAGCTCTTTCCGTGAGCAGTACTTC	CATSSSFREQYF
TRBV19	once	TRBJ1-3	TRBD1	TGTGCCAGTAGACGGACAGGGAGGACTGGAAACACCATATATTTT	CASRRTGRTGNTIYF
TRBV19	few	TRBJ1-5	.	TGTGCCAGTACCCTAGGGGGGAAAGGTCAGCCCCAGCATTTT	CASTLGGKGQPQHF
TRBV18	.	TRBJ2-6	.	TGTGCCAGCTCACCTCGCAGAGGGGTAACCGGGGCCAACGTCCTGACTTTC	CASSPRRGVTGANVLTF